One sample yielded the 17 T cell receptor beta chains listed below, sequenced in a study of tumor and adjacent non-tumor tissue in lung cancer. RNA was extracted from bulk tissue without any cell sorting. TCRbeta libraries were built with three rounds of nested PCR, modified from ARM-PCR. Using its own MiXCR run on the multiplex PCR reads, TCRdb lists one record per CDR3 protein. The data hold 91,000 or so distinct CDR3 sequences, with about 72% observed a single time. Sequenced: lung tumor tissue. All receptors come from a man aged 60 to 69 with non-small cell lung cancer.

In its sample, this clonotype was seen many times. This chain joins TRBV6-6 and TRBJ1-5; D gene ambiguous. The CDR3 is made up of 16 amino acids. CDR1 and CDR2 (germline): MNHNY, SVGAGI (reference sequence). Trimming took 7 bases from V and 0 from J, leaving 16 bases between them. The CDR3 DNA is TGTGCCAGCACGGTGCTGTTGGTATATAGCAATCAGCCCCAGCATTTT. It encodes CASTVLLVYSNQPQHF.

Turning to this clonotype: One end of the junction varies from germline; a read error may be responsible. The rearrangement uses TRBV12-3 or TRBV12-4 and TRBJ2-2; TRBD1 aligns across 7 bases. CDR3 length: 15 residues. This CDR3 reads CTSTSWAGGAGELFF. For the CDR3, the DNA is TGTACCAGCACCTCTTGGGCAGGGGGAGCTGGGGAGCTGTTTTTT.

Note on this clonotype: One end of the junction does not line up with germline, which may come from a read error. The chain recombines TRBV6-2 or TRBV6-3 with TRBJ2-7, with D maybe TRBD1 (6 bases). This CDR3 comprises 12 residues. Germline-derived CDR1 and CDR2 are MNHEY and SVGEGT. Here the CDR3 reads CASSRTAYERYF. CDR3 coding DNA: TGTGCCAGTAGCCGGACAGCCTACGAGCGGTACTTC.

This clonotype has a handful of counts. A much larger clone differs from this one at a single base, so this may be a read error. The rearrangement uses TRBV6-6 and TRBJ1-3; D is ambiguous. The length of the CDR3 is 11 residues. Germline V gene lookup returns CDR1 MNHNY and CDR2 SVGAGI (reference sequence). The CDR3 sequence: CAAYFGTTIYF. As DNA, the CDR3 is TGTGCCGCCTACTTCGGAACCACCATATATTTT.

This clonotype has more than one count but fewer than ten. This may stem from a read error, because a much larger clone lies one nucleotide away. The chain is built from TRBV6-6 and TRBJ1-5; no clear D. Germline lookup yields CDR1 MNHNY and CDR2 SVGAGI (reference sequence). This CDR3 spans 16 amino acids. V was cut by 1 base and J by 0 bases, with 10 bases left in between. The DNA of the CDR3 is TGTGCCAGCAGTTACTTTGGAGGATATAGCAATCAGCCCCAGCATTTT. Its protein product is CASSYFGGYSNQPQHF.

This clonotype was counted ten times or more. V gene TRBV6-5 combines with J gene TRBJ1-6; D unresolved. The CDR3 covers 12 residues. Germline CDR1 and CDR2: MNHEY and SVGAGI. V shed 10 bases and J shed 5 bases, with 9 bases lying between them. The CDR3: CATGLNNSPLHF. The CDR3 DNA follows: TGTGCCACCGGCCTCAATAATTCACCCCTCCACTTT.

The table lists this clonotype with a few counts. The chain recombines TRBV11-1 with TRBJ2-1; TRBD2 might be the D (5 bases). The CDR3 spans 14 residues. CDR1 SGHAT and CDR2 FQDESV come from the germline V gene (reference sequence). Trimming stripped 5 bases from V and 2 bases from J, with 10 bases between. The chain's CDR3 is CASSRVATYNEQFF. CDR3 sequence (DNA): TGTGCCAGCAGCCGGGTAGCGACCTACAATGAGCAGTTCTTC.

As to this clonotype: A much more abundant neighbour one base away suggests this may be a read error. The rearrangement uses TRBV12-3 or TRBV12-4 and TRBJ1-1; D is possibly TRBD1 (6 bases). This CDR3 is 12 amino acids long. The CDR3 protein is CASRYASGEASF. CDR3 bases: TGTGCCAGCAGGTATGCTTCAGGGGAGGCTTCCTTT.

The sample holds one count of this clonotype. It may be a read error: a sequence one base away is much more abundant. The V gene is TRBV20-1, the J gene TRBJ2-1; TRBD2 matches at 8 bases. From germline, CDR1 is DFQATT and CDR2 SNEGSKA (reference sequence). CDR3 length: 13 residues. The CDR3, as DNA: TGCAGTGCTAGAGAGCGGACTAGCAATGAGGAGTTCTTC. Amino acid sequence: CSARERTSNEEFF.

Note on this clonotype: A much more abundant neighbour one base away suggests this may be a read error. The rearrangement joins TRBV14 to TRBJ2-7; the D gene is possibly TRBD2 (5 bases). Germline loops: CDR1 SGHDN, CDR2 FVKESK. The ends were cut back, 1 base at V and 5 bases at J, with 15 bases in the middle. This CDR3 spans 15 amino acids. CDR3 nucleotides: TGTGCCAGCAGCCAAGTATACGGGATGGTGAACGAGCAGTACTTC. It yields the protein CASSQVYGMVNEQYF.

The CDR3 DNA follows: TGTGCCAGCAGTTGCTTGTTAGGGATCAACACCGGGGAGCTGTTTTTT. It translates to CASSCLLGINTGELFF. The chain carries TRBV6-5 and TRBJ2-2; D is unclear. CDR3 length: 16 amino acids. Trimming removed 4 bases from V and 2 bases from J, with 14 bases in between. Germline V lookup: CDR1 MNHEY, CDR2 SVGAGI.

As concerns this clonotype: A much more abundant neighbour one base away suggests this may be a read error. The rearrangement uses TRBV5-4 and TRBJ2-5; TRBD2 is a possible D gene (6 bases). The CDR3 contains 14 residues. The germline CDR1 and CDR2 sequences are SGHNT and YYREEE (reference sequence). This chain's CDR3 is CATSLELAQETQYF. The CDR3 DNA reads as TGTGCCACCAGCTTGGAACTAGCCCAAGAGACCCAGTACTTC.

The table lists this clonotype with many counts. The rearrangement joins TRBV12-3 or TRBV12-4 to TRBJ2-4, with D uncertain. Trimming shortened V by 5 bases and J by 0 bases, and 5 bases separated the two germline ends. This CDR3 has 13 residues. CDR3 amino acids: CASSGLAKNIQYF. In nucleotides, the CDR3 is TGTGCCAGCAGTGGCCTAGCCAAAAACATTCAGTACTTC.

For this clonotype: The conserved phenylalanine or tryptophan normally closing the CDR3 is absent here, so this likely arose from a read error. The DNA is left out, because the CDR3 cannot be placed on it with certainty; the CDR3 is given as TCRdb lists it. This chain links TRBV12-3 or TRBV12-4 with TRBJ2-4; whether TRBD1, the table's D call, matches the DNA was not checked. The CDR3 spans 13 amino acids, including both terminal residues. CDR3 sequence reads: CASRRRQGNIRYL.

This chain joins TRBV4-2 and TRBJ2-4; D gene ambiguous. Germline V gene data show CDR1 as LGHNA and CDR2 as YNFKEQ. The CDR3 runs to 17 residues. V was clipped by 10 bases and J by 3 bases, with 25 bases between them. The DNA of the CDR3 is TGTGCCAACAGTCAAGATCAAGGCGGTAATGGCAAAAACATTCAGTACTTC. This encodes CANSQDQGGNGKNIQYF.

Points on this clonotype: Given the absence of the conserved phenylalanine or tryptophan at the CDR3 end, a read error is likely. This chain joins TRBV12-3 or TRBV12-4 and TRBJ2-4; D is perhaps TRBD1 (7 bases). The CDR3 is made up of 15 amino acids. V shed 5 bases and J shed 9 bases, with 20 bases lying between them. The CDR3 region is CASSPHGAGGGIQYS. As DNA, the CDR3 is TGTGCCAGCAGTCCACACGGGGCAGGGGGAGGCATTCAGTACTCC.

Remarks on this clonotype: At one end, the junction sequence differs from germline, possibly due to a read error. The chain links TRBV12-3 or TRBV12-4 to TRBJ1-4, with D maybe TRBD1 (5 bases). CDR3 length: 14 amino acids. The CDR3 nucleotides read TGTCCCAGCACTCTGGGGGGAGGGGATGAAAAACTGTTTTTT. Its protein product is CPSTLGGGDEKLFF.